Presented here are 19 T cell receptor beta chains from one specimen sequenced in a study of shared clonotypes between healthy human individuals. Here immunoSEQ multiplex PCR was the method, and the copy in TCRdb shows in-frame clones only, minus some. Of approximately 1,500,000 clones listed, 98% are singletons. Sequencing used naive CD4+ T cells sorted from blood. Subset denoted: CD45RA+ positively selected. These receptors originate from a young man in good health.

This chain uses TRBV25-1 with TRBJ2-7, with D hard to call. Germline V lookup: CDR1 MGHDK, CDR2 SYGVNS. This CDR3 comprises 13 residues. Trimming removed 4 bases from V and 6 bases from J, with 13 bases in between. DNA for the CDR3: TGTGCCAGCAGTGCGGTCCCCCGCGGCGAGCAGTACTTC. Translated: CASSAVPRGEQYF.

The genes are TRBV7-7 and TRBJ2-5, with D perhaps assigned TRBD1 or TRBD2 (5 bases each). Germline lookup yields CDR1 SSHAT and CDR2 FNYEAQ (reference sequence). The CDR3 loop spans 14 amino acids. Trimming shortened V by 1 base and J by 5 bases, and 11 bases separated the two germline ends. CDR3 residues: CASSLGTGAETQYF. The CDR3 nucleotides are TGTGCCAGCAGCTTAGGGACCGGGGCCGAGACCCAGTACTTC.

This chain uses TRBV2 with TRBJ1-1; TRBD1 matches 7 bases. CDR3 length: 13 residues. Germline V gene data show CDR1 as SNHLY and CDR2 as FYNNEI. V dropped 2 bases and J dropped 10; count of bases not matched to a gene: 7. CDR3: CASSETGQAIAFF. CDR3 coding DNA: TGTGCCAGCAGTGAAACCGGACAGGCAATAGCTTTCTTT.

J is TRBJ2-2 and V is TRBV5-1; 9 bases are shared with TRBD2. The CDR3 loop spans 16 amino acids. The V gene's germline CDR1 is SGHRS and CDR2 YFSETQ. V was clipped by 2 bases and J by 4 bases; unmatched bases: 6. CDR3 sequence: CASSLRIAGATGELFF. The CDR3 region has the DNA TGCGCCAGCAGCTTAAGAATAGCGGGAGCCACCGGGGAGCTGTTTTTT.

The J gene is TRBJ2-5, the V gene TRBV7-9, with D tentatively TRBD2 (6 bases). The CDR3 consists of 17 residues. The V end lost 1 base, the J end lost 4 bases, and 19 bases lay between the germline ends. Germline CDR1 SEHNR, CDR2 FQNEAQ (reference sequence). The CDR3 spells CASSLGERVTNSETQYF. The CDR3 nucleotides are TGTGCCAGCAGCTTAGGGGAGCGGGTCACGAACTCAGAGACCCAGTACTTC.

Written as DNA, the CDR3 is TGTGCCAGCAGCCCGACAGGACTCCAAGAGACCCAGTACTTC. As protein: CASSPTGLQETQYF. The V call is TRBV28, the J call TRBJ2-5; TRBD1 might be the D (6 bases). Germline CDR1 is MDHEN and CDR2 is SYDVKM. The ends were cut back, 6 bases at V and 1 base at J, with 12 bases in the middle. The CDR3 contains 14 residues.

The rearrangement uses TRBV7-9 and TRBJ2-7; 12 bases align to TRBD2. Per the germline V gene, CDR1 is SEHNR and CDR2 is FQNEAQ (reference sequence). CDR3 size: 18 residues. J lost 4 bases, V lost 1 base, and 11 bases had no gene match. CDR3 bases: TGTGCCAGCAGCTTAGAACAAACTAGCGGGAGGACGACATACGAGCAGTACTTC. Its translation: CASSLEQTSGRTTYEQYF. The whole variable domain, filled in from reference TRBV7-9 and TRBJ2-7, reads DTGVSQNPRHKITKRGQNVTFRCDPISEHNRLYWYRQTLGQGPEFLTYFQNEAQLEKSRLLSDRFSAERPKGSFSTLEIQRTEQGDSAMYLCASSLEQTSGRTTYEQYFGPGTRLTVT.

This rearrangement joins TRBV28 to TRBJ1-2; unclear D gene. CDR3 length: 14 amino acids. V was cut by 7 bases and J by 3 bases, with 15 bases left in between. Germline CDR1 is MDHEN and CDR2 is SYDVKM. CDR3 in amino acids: CASTPPVWDYGYTF. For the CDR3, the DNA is TGTGCCAGCACCCCCCCGGTATGGGACTATGGCTACACCTTC.

DNA of the CDR3: TGTGCCAGCGGTAGGCCGTCTAACTATGGCTACACCTTC. Encoded protein: CASGRPSNYGYTF. The chain is built from TRBV27 and TRBJ1-2; D unclear. Deletions cut 8 bases from V and 0 bases from J, with 10 bases between. The CDR3 has 13 amino acids. Germline CDR1 is MNHEY and CDR2 is SMNVEV (reference sequence).

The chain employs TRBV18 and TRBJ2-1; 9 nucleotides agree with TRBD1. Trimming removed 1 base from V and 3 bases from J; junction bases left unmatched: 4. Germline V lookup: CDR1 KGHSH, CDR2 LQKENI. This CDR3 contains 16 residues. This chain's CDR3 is CASSPLGTGRYNEQFF. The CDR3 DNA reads TGTGCCAGCTCACCACTAGGGACAGGGCGCTACAATGAGCAGTTCTTC.

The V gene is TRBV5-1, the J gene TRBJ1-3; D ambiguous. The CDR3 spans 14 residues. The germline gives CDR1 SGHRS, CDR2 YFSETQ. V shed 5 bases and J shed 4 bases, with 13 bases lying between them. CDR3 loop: CASSPELRGNTIYF. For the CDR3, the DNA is TGCGCCAGCAGTCCCGAACTAAGGGGAAACACCATATATTTT.

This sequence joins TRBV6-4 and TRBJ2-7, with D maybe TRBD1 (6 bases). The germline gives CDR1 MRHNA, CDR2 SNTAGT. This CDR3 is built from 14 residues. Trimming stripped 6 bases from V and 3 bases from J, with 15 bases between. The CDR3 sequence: CASRKRTEIYEQYF. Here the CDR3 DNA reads TGTGCCAGCAGGAAACGGACAGAGATCTACGAGCAGTACTTC.

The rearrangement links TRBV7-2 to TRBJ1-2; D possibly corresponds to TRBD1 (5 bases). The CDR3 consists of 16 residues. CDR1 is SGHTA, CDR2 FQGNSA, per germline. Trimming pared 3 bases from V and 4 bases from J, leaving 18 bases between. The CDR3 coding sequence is TGTGCCAGCAGCTTTCGCCCGGGCGCGGGGGTCTATGGCTACACCTTC. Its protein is CASSFRPGAGVYGYTF.

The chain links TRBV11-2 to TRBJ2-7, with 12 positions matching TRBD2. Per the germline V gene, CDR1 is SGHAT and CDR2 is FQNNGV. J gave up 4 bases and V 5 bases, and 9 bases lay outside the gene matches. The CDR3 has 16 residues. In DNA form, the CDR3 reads TGTGCCAGCAGCCGCGGACTAGCGGGGAGACCGTACGAGCAGTACTTC. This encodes CASSRGLAGRPYEQYF.

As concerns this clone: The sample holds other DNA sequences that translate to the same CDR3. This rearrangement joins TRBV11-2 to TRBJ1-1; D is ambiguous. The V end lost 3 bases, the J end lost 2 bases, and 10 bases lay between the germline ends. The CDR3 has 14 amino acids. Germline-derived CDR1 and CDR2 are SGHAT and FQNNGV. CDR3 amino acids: CASSLGVANTEAFF. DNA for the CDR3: TGTGCCAGCAGCTTGGGTGTTGCTAACACTGAAGCTTTCTTT. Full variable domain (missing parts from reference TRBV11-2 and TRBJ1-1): EAGVAQSPRYKIIEKRQSVAFWCNPISGHATLYWYQQILGQGPKLLIQFQNNGVVDDSQLPKDRFSAERLKGVDSTLKIQPAKLEDSAVYLCASSLGVANTEAFFGQGTRLTVV.

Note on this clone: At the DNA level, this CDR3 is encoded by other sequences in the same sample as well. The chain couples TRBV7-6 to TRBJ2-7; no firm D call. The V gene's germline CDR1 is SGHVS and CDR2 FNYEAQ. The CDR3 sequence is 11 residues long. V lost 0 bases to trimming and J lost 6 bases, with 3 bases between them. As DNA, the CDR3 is TGTGCCAGCAGCTTAGCGGGCGAGCAGTACTTC. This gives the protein CASSLAGEQYF.

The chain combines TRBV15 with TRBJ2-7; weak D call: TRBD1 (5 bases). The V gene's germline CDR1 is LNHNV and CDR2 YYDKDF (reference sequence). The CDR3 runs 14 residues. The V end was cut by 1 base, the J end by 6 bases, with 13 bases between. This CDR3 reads CATSRGTLLGEQYF. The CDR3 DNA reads TGTGCCACCAGCAGAGGGACATTATTGGGCGAGCAGTACTTC.

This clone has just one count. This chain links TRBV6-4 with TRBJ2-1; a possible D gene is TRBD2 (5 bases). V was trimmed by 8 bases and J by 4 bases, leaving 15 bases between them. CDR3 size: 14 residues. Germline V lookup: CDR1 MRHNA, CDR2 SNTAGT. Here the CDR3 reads CASSLGRTYNEQFF. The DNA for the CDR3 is TGTGCCAGCTCCCTAGGCCGGACTTACAATGAGCAGTTCTTC.

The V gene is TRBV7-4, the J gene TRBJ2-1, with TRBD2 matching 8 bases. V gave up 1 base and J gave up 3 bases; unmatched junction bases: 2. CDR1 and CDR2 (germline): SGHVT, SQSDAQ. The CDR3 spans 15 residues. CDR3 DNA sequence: TGTGCCAGCAGCTTAGGTAGCGGGAACTACAATGAGCAGTTCTTC. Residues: CASSLGSGNYNEQFF.